These T cell receptor beta chains were read from a single sample in a study of beta chain features in type 1 diabetes. Produced via immunoSEQ multiplex PCR; TCRdb's table is partial and in-frame only. The profile shows around 450,000 clones, about an eighth of them singletons. Sequencing used naive CD4+ T cells from blood. These TCRs come from a woman between 18 and 29 years old in good health. The CDR3 runs from the conserved cysteine through the conserved F or W. Not all rows give a size; the values are once, few, many and, for expanded clones, a class.

clone_size	j_call	v_call	cdr3_aa
-	TRBJ2-1	TRBV4-2	CASSQEGTSGSNEQFF
few	TRBJ1-6	TRBV7-9	CASSSQGVGNSPLHF
-	TRBJ2-6	TRBV4-2	CASSQEMTAGANVLTF
-	TRBJ2-5	TRBV10-3	CATRTGETQYF
-	TRBJ2-1	TRBV7-2	CASRPSSGSPNEQFF
few	TRBJ1-1	TRBV5-1	CASSLQGNTEAFF
few	TRBJ2-2	TRBV25-1	CASSEPLAGGNTGELFF
few	TRBJ2-3	TRBV18	CASSPLPSGSTDTQYF
few	TRBJ2-1	TRBV5-1	CASSLAVGTGSYNEQFF
few	TRBJ2-1	TRBV7-2	CASSPRRQPNEQFF
few	TRBJ2-2	TRBV29-1	CSVSQGWGTGELFF
few	TRBJ2-1	TRBV5-1	CASSSRLAGGYNEQFF
few	TRBJ1-4	TRBV29-1	CSVPGLTEKLFF
few	TRBJ2-1	TRBV5-4	CASSSGQGGEQFF
-	TRBJ2-1	TRBV9	CASSVGSINNEQFF
-	TRBJ1-2	TRBV27	CASSLGTDYYGYTF
few	TRBJ2-5	TRBV9	CASSPRLLQETQYF
once	TRBJ1-2	TRBV15	CATNGGAGGYTF
-	TRBJ1-1	TRBV4-2	CASSQRTGGEMNTEAFF
-	TRBJ2-3	TRBV4-3	CASSQDAGGRGTDTQYF
-	TRBJ1-2	TRBV29-1	CSVVTGVALGYTF